The 10 T cell receptor beta chains below all came from one sample that was sequenced in a study of cytomegalovirus exposure and HLA in healthy donors. In the PCR, 60 Vbeta and 13 Jbeta primers were used. Using immunoSEQ multiplex PCR, the repertoire was profiled, and TCRdb retains in-frame clones only, with some absent. The repertoire holds around 170,000 clones, with about four fifths as singletons. Sequenced: PBMCs. Source of these receptors: a boy aged 2-9 years in good health and CMV-seronegative.

The chain couples TRBV7-2 to TRBJ2-7, with 9 bases aligning to TRBD2. Germline CDR1 is SGHTA and CDR2 is FQGNSA. CDR3 size: 15 residues. With 4 bases clipped from V and 5 bases from J, the junction kept 9 bases outside the gene matches. The CDR3, as DNA: TGTGCCAGCAGCTCGTTAGCGGGAGTGGGCAACGAGCAGTACTTC. Protein sequence: CASSSLAGVGNEQYF.

This clone was seen a few times. The V and J genes are TRBV4-1 and TRBJ2-1; 8 bases are shared with TRBD2. The CDR3 runs 15 residues. Germline V lookup: CDR1 MGHRA, CDR2 YSYEKL. Trimming removed 5 bases from V and 3 bases from J; junction bases left unmatched: 6. The CDR3 sequence is CASSTREDHYNEQFF. The CDR3 DNA reads TGCGCCAGCAGCACGCGGGAGGACCACTACAATGAGCAGTTCTTC.

The gene calls are TRBV27 and TRBJ1-1; TRBD1 aligns across 8 bases. Germline V CDR1 and CDR2: MNHEY, SMNVEV (reference sequence). The length of the CDR3 is 13 residues. The V segment lost 4 bases and the J segment 3 bases; nucleotides outside the gene matches: 1. In DNA, the CDR3 is TGTGCCAGCAGTTCGACAGGGGACACTGAAGCTTTCTTT. Translation: CASSSTGDTEAFF.

This chain connects TRBV4-1 to TRBJ2-7, with 7 positions matching TRBD2. With V trimmed by 0 bases and J by 4 bases, 9 bases remained unmatched. From germline, CDR1 is MGHRA and CDR2 YSYEKL. The CDR3 is made up of 16 amino acids. As DNA, the CDR3 is TGCGCCAGCAGCCAAGATTGGACGACTAGCAGTTACGAGCAGTACTTC. This encodes CASSQDWTTSSYEQYF.

The chain employs TRBV12-2 and TRBJ1-5; TRBD1 is the table's D call and was not checked against the DNA. TRBV12-2 is designated a pseudogene. The CDR3 has 15 residues. This chain's CDR3 is CASRFDDSGNQPQHF. Written as DNA, the CDR3 is TGTGCAAGTCGCTTCGATGACAGTGGCAATCAGCCCCAGCATTTT.

The J gene is TRBJ2-6, the V gene TRBV18; the D gene is possibly TRBD1 (6 bases). The ends were cut back, 1 base at V and 2 bases at J, with 18 bases in the middle. This CDR3 region has 19 residues. Looked up from germline, CDR1 is KGHSH and CDR2 is LQKENI. CDR3 nucleotides: TGTGCCAGCTCACCACGGATCGGCAGGGGCAGCCCTGGGGCCAACGTCCTGACTTTC. Translated: CASSPRIGRGSPGANVLTF.

This sequence joins TRBV4-1 and TRBJ1-2; D is ambiguous. The CDR3 is 13 amino acids. CDR1 is MGHRA, CDR2 YSYEKL, per germline. Trimming shortened V by 2 bases and J by 8 bases, and 12 bases separated the two germline ends. This chain's CDR3 is CASSQLGGSGYTF. The DNA of the CDR3 is TGCGCCAGCAGCCAACTCGGAGGGAGCGGCTACACCTTC.

The chain is built from TRBV6-4 and TRBJ2-1; 8 positions match TRBD2. The ends lost 5 bases at V and 0 bases at J; junction bases unmatched: 6. Germline values: CDR1 MRHNA, CDR2 SNTAGT. CDR3 length equals 16 residues. The CDR3 protein is CASSPRGGSSYNEQFF. In nucleotides, the CDR3 is TGTGCCAGCAGTCCCCGCGGGGGGAGCTCCTACAATGAGCAGTTCTTC.

There are a few counts of this clone. The V call is TRBV28, the J call TRBJ2-7; possibly TRBD1 for D (6 bases). This CDR3 is 14 amino acids long. V was cut by 2 bases and J by 3 bases, with 11 bases left in between. Germline V gives CDR1 MDHEN, CDR2 SYDVKM. The CDR3 DNA follows: TGTGCCAGCAGTTTAGGTAGCAGGGGCTACGAGCAGTACTTC. It is translated as CASSLGSRGYEQYF. Supplemented by reference TRBV28 and TRBJ2-7, the full variable domain reads DVKVTQSSRYLVKRTGEKVFLECVQDMDHENMFWYRQDPGLGLRLIYFSYDVKMKEKGDIPEGYSVSREKKERFSLILESASTNQTSMYLCASSLGSRGYEQYFGPGTRLTVT.

CDR3 DNA: TGTGCCAGCAGCAAAGGTGGCAGAAAAAACACTGAAGCTTTCTTT. Its protein product is CASSKGGRKNTEAFF. This chain links TRBV21-1 with TRBJ1-1; the tabulated D call, TRBD1, remains unverified against the DNA. TRBV21-1 has pseudogene status. The CDR3 extends over 15 amino acids.